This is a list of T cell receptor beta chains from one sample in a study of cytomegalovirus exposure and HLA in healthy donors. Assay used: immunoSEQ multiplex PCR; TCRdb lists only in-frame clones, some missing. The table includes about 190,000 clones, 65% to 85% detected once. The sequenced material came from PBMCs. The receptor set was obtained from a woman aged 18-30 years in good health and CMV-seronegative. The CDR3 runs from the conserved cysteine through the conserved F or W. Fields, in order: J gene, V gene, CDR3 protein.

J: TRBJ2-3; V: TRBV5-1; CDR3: CASSFQPRPDTQYF
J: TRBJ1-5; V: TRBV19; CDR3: CASSTDRGLQPQHF
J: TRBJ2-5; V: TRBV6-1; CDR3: CASSEMGLAGEGETQYF
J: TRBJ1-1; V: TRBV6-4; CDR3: CASSDSLNTEAFF
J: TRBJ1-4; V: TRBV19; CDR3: CASSIDRNEKLFF
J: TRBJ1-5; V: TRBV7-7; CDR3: CASSLSAREPQHF
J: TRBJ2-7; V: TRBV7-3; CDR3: CASSLGAGAYEQYF
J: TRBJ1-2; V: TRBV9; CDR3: CASSYDRDPYGYTF
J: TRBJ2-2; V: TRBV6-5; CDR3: CASSYSRGELFF
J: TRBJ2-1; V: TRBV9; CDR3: CASSTTSNEQFF
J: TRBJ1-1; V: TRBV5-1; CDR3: CASSSRLGGEAFF
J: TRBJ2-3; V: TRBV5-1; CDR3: CASSLGFTGQNTQYF
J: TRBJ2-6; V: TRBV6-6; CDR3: CASSYSEFSGANVLTF
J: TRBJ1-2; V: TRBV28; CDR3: CASSPWGDPNYGYTF
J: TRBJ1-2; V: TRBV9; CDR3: CASNTQGDYGYTF
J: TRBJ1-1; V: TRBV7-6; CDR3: CASSLVWGDPNTEAFF
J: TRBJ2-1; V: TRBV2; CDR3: CASRKGTSGFHEQFF
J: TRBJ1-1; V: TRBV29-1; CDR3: CSVTQTGTMNTEAFF
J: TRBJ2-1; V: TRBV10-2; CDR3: CASTGTITINEQFF
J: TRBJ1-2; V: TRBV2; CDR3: CASSSGYGYTF
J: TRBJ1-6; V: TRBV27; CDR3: CASSGGQANSPLHF
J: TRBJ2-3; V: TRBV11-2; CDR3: CASSYGVRRTSTDTQYF
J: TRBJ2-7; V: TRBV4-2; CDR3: CASSQEHRQVTYEQYF
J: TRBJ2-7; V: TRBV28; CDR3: CASSPETSGGALEQYF
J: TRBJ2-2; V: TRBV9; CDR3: CASSFEGGGTGELFF
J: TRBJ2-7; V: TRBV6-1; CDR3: CASRYSGSSDEQYF
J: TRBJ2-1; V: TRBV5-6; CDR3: CASSLAPGLSYNEQFF
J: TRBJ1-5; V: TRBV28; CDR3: CASSQQASSQPQHF
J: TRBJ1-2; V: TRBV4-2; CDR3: CASSQDPTGPYGYTF
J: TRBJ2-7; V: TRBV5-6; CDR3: CASSHGTSGFHEQYF
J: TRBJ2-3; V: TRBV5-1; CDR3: CASSLHESGGAVDTQYF
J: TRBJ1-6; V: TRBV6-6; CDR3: CASSYRDEDSPLHF
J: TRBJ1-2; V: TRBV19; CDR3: CASKVEASYNYGYTF
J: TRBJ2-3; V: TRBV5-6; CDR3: CASSSEWDRGTDTQYF
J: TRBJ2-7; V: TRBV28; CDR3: CASSSSGTGVYEQYF
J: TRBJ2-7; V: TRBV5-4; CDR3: CASSPREAYEQYF
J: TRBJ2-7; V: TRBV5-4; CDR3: CASSQLGVNEQYF
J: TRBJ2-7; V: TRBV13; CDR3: CASSSDRGRLGEQYF
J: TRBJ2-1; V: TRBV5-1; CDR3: CASSLGGEGSNNEQFF
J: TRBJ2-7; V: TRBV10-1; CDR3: CASSDSSGGNLIYEQYF
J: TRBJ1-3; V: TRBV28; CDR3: CASTSGGSGNTIYF
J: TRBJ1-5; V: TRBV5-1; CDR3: CASSPGTGGGNQPQHF